This entry describes one T cell receptor (beta chain). Its antigen is unknown. The sample originates from a study of cytomegalovirus exposure and HLA in healthy donors. Study observations and caveats: In a later analysis, TCR beta V- and J-gene trimming showed a link to a missense DCLRE1C variant. Reports showed the classifier diagnosing cytomegalovirus status with high specificity and sensitivity.

The PCR used 60 Vbeta and 13 Jbeta primers. Profiling relied on immunoSEQ multiplex PCR, and the TCRdb table lists in-frame clones only, not all of them. The data contain some 94,000 clones, approximately 71% of them singletons. Trimming removed 3 bases at V and 4 bases at J, with 14 bases between. CDR1 is SGHDN, CDR2 FVKESK, per germline. This CDR3 comprises 15 residues. This clonotype originated in a man in his forties or fifties in good health and CMV-seronegative. This chain links TRBV14 with TRBJ2-3, with D possibly TRBD1 on 6 matching bases. The sample consisted of PBMCs. The CDR3 nucleotides read TGTGCCAGCAGCCACCGGTCAGGGGTCCCAGATACGCAGTATTTT. It is translated as CASSHRSGVPDTQYF.